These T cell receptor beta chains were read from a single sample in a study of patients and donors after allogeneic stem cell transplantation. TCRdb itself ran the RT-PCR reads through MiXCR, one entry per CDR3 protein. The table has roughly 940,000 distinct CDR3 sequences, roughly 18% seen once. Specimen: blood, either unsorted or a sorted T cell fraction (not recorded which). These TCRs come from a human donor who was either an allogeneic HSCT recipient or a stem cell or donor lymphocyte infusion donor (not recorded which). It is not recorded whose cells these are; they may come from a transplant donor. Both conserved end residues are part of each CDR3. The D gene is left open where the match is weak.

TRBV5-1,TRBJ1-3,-,CASSLAEGFGNTIYF
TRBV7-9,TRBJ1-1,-,CASSPPGTRHTEAFF
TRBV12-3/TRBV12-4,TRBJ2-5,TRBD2,CASSSIPLAGEETQYF
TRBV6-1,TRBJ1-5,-,CASGNPRANQPQHF
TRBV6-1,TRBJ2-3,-,CASSSRGGPDTQYF
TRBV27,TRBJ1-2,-,CASSLERGPGSGYTF
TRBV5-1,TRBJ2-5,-,CASTGHPETQYF
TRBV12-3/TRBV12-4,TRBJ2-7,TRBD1,CATRTGGSYEQYF
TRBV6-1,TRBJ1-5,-,CASTNRGAVNKQPQHF
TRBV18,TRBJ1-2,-,CASSPQRGDGYTF
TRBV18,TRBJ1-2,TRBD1,CASSRDRVDATYGYTF
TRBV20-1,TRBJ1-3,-,CSARTASSGNTIYF